This T cell receptor beta chain comes out of a study of blood T cell repertoires in COVID-19. The method was immunoSEQ multiplex PCR; TCRdb's version includes in-frame clones alone and lacks a portion of them. The data show 230,000 or so clones, 90% seen once. CDR1 and CDR2 from the germline V gene are MDHEN and SYDVKM. Losses at the gene ends were 6 bases for V and 0 bases for J; bases not matched to a gene: 13. The CDR3 spans 19 residues. The source material was peripheral blood. The sequence derives from a woman in her fifties or sixties with COVID-19, enrolled during active disease. This sequence joins TRBV28 and TRBJ2-6, with 8 bases that match TRBD1. Written as DNA, the CDR3 is TGTGCCAGCAGCCGGGGACAGGAGGAAGAGCGCTCTGGGGCCAACGTCCTGACTTTC. Translating it yields CASSRGQEEERSGANVLTF.